This T cell receptor (beta chain) was obtained from a study of blood T cell dynamics during melanoma immunotherapy. Study-level background: First-line therapy was either pembrolizumab or nivolumab with ipilimumab for metastatic melanoma. Points from the study as a whole: Clones driving repertoire changes may be melanoma-specific or general immune activation.

Germline lookup yields CDR1 SGHNT and CDR2 YYREEE (reference sequence). The ends were cut back, 2 bases at V and 0 bases at J, with 6 bases in the middle. This CDR3 is 14 amino acids long. Time point in this sample: pre-treatment baseline. Blood was drawn before treatment and at week 3 after checkpoint blockade. Disease control meant complete response, partial response or stable disease at 12 weeks. Data came from immunoSEQ multiplex PCR; TCRdb stores just in-frame clones and leaves some out. This table has about 10,000 clones, 70% to 90% appearing once. Comment on this clone: The antigen is unknown.

Sequenced here: blood, sampled from a patient treated with checkpoint blockade. The receptor's source is a human donor with melanoma. This chain joins TRBV5-4 and TRBJ2-1; weak D call: TRBD1 (6 bases). This CDR3 reads CASSLGGSYNEQFF. In nucleotides, the CDR3 is TGTGCCAGCAGCTTAGGGGGCTCCTACAATGAGCAGTTCTTC.